This TCR beta chain derives from a study of T cells in Graves' hyperthyroidism and ophthalmopathy. It was 8 to 10 ml of fresh peripheral blood that supplied the PBMCs. Germline loops: CDR1 SGHAT, CDR2 FQNNGV. The V and J ends lost 1 base and 6 bases respectively, with 12 bases between them. The CDR3 spans 14 residues. This clonotype was picked up many times. RNA transcripts provided the source from which TCR beta CDR3 regions were amplified. HTBI primers drove first-round RT-PCR of the TCR CDR3. MiXCR, run by TCRdb on the multiplex PCR reads, gives a single entry per CDR3 protein. This sample has nearly 250,000 distinct CDR3 sequences, with approximately 23% found just once.

What was sequenced was blood. The genes are TRBV11-2 and TRBJ1-2; weak D call: TRBD1 (6 bases). This receptor was taken from a woman between 35 and 50 years old with Graves' ophthalmopathy. The CDR3 sequence is CASSLVQGVDGYTF. CDR3 nucleotides: TGTGCCAGCAGCTTAGTACAGGGCGTGGATGGCTACACCTTC.